This T cell receptor (beta chain) was sequenced during a study of cytomegalovirus exposure and HLA in healthy donors. About this clone itself: Its target is not known.

Overall study findings and caveats: Both high specificity and high sensitivity reportedly marked the classifier's diagnosis of cytomegalovirus status. Researchers reportedly found TCR beta sequences accurately predicted most subjects' HLA-A and HLA-B alleles. It was assumed in the presence/absence analyses that sequencing depth was roughly uniform across donors.

Primers for the PCR totalled 60 Vbeta and 13 Jbeta. Per the study methods: The count from a later analysis was 65 million to 90 million unique TCR beta chains, roughly 11 million of them shared. Profiled with immunoSEQ multiplex PCR; TCRdb holds only in-frame clones, not every one. V and J calls plus clone size are reproduced from that table; the DNA served to infer D and trimming. Found here are about 100,000 clones, around two thirds of them singletons; the top ten hold 3.8%. Trimming took 1 base from V and 1 from J; bases not matched to a gene: 3. The length of the CDR3 is 15 residues. Germline V CDR1 and CDR2: SGHVS, FNYEAQ.

This receptor was obtained from a man under 40 in good health and CMV-seropositive. Sequencing was done on a sample of PBMCs. The chain carries TRBV7-6 and TRBJ1-1; 7 bases align to TRBD1. DNA of the CDR3: TGTGCCAGCAGCTTAGGATCAGGGGGGAACACTGAAGCTTTCTTT. This sequence encodes CASSLGSGGNTEAFF.